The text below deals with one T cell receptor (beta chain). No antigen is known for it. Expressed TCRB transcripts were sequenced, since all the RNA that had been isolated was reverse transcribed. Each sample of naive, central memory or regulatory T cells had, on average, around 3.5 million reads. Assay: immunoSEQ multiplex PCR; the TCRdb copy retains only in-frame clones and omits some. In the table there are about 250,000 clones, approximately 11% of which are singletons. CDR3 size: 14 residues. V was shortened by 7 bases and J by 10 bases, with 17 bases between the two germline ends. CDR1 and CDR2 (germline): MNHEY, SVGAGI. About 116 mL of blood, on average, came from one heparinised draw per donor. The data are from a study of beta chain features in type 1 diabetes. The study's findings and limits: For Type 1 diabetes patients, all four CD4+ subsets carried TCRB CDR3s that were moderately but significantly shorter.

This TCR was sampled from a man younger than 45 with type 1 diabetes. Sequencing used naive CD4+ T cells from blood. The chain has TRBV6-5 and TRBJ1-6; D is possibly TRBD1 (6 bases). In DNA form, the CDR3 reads TGTGCCAGCAAAACAGGGATTACGGGGTCACCCCTCCACTTT. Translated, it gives CASKTGITGSPLHF.